This T cell receptor (beta chain) stems from a study of CD8+ T cells in alopecia areata (dated by TCRdb to the late 2010s). Context from the whole study: Treated patients were enrolled in an open-label pilot trial of oral tofacitinib at 5 to 10 mg twice daily for moderate-to-severe alopecia areata. Tofacitinib was given for 6 to 18 months, followed by 6 months of follow-up off drug to assess delayed response and recurrence. For the treated patients, the SALT score, which quantifies what percentage of scalp surface area is affected, served as the measure of disease severity. To study T cell clonal expansion in alopecia areata, the researchers applied high-throughput TCRbeta sequencing to both the C3H/HeJ mouse model and human patients. Human TCRbeta sequencing covered scalp tissue and sorted CD4+ and CD8+ peripheral blood T cells from patchy and totalis/universalis alopecia areata patients and healthy controls. Biopsies were taken from tofacitinib-treated patients at baseline and at 4 and 24 weeks of treatment, and a later scalp biopsy was taken in several of the tofacitinib-treated patients. Scalp clonality was compared across normal scalp (n=4), patchy alopecia areata scalp (n=8), and alopecia totalis/universalis scalp (n=8). The RNA source kit depended on sample type: the PAXgene miRNA kit for fixed scalp, the miRNeasy kit for PBMCs, and the RNeasy kit for mouse skin. Amplification of TCRbeta CDR3 regions was done by immunoSEQ multiplex PCR using 35 Vbeta forward primers and 13 Jbeta reverse primers.

Here is what the overall study found, with its caveats: With tofacitinib, both scalp clonality and the number of expanded CD8+ clones among the top 100 scalp clones went down significantly. Resident alphabeta T cells in normal human skin are also sequenced, complicating scalp TCR repertoire analysis, unlike mouse skin dominated by gammadelta T cells. During tofacitinib treatment, many expanded lesional clones remained in scalp and blood, and this persistence may partly explain relapse after treatment is stopped. Shared TCR sequences between patients were less evident than in mice, which may be partly attributable to HLA diversity in the patient population. Compared with normal scalp, lesional scalp had higher clonality and more expanded CD8+ clones, particularly in alopecia totalis/universalis, a pattern that suggests antigenic drive. Because the treated cohort was small and had just a single nonresponder, larger studies are needed to establish links between baseline CD8+ expansion and response.

The library came from the immunoSEQ multiplex PCR assay. RNA was extracted from all samples and reverse transcribed into cDNA as template for TCR sequencing. First-strand cDNA was synthesized using SuperScript III with a 2:1 mix of oligo-dT and random hexamers. A synthetic immune receptor repertoire was used to gauge amplification bias, and whatever bias remained was removed computationally. As for the original processing: After raw reads were preprocessed to remove errors, the CDR3 was defined following IMGT conventions as running from the conserved cysteine to phenylalanine. Clonality was calculated as 1 minus Shannon entropy normalized by log2 of the number of productive unique TCRs. Whether each scalp clone was CD4 or CD8 was inferred by checking scalp TCRbeta sequences against the CD4 and CD8 repertoires from sorted blood. TCRdb obtained this table from immuneACCESS and retained in-frame rearrangements with V and J assigned. These tables miss some clones; where compared with another copy, unresolved V genes account for less than half of the shortfall, and the remainder is unexplained. D and trimming come from the DNA, and the V and J calls and clone size come from that table. The sample table shows around 120,000 clones, and approximately 60% are seen once. The ten largest clones add up to 4.5% to 6% of the sample.

Reading the label with the study, this specimen's time point is: around 29 days on oral tofacitinib. The treatment or condition label corresponds to: oral pan-JAK inhibitor, 5-10 mg twice daily. Peripheral blood and lesional scalp punch biopsies were obtained from patients with alopecia areata. After PBMCs were isolated by density centrifugation and stained for CD3, CD4 and CD8, a FACSAria was used to sort CD4+ and CD8+ T cells. Per the germline V gene, SGDLS is the CDR1 and YYNGEE is the CDR2. Clipping removes 4 bases from V and 2 bases from J, with 5 as the unmatched junction base count. Including cysteine and phenylalanine, the CDR3 has 15 amino acids. CDR3 DNA is the only sequence kept; it has 45 bases, read in frame from the first base. Only a few counts were recorded for this clone. Its antigen specificity is not known. Within one base of it there is no much larger clone, and no base qualities were kept.

The rearrangement joined TRBV9 to TRBJ2-3, and 9 bases in between align with TRBD2. This receptor was taken from a human donor with alopecia areata. Specimen: CD4+ T cells sorted from blood, collected at week 4, from a patient treated with tofacitinib. The CDR3 region has the sequence CASSLRLADTDTQYF. Here is the DNA: TGTGCCAGCAGCCTGCGACTAGCGGACACAGATACGCAGTATTTT.